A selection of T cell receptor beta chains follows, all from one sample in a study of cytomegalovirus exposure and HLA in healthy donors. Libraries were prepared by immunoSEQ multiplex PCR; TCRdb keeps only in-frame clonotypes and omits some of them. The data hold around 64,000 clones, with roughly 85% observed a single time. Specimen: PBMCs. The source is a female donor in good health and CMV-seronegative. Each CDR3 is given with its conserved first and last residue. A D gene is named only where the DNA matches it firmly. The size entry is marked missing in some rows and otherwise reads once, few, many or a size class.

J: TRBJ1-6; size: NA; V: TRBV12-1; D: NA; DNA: TGTGCCAGCAGCTCTAGCTATAATTCACCCCTCCACTTT; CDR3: CASSSSYNSPLHF
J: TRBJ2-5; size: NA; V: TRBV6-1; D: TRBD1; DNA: TGTGCCAGCAGTGCTCACGGGACAGGGGGTGGTGAGACCCAGTACTTC; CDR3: CASSAHGTGGGETQYF
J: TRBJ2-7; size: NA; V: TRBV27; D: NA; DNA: TGTGCCAGCAGTTTACGAGGCAGTGTTTCCTACGAGCAGTACTTC; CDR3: CASSLRGSVSYEQYF
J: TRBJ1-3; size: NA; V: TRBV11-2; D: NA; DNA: TGTGCCAGCAGCTTGACCTCAGGGACAGGAAACACCATATATTTT; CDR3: CASSLTSGTGNTIYF
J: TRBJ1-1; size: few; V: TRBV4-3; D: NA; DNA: TGCGCCAGCAGCCAAGACCAGACAGCCCAGAACACTGAAGCTTTCTTT; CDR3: CASSQDQTAQNTEAFF
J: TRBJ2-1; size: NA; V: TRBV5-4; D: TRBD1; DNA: TGTGCCAGCAGCTCCCCCCCGGGACAGTCCTACAATGAGCAGTTCTTC; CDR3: CASSSPPGQSYNEQFF
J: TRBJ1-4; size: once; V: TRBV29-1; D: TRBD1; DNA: TGCAGCGCGACCTGGACAGGAGGTGATGAAAAACTGTTTTTT; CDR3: CSATWTGGDEKLFF
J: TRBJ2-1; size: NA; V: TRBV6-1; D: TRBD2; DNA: TGTGCCAGCAGTGAAGCTTTCGGACTAGCGGGTTCCTACAATGAGCAGTTCTTC; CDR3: CASSEAFGLAGSYNEQFF
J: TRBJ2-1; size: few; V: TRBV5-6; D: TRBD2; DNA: TGTGCCAGCAGCCGAGGACTAGCGGGAGTAACCTCCTACAATGAGCAGTTCTTC; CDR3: CASSRGLAGVTSYNEQFF
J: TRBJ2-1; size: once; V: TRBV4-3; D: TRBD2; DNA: TGCGCCAGCAGCCAAGAGAGGATCAGAGTAGCGGGCTACAATGAGCAGTTCTTC; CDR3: CASSQERIRVAGYNEQFF
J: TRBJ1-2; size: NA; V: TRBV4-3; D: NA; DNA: TGCGCCAGCAGCCAAGATCTTTTGGGCCACAGCCTTCCGGATTTTGGCTACACCTTC; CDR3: CASSQDLLGHSLPDFGYTF
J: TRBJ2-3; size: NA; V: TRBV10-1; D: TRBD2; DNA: TGCGCCAGCAGGGCTGGTCTTGCGGGAGTTAGCACAGATACGCAGTATTTT; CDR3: CASRAGLAGVSTDTQYF
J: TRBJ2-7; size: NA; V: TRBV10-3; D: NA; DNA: TGTGCCATCAGTGAATGGGGGGGGGAGGGGGGCGAGCAGTACTTC; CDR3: CAISEWGGEGGEQYF
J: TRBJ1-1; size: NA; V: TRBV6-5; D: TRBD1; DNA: TGTGCCAGCAGCTGGACAGGGGTAATGAACACTGAAGCTTTCTTT; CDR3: CASSWTGVMNTEAFF
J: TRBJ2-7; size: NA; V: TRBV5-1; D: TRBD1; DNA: TGCGCCAGCAGCCGATCAAAAGGACAGGGCATGTCCTACGAGCAGTACTTC; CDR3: CASSRSKGQGMSYEQYF
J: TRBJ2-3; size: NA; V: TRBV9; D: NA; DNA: TGTGCCAGCAGCGTAGAGCGGACAGATACGCAGTATTTT; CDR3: CASSVERTDTQYF
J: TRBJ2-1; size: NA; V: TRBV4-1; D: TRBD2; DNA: TGCGCCAGCAGCCAATCCCCAGCGGGGGGTTACAATGAGCAGTTCTTC; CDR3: CASSQSPAGGYNEQFF
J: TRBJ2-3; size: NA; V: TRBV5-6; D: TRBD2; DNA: TGTGCCAGCAGCTCAATCCAGCGGGGGGGCTTGGCAGCAGATACGCAGTATTTT; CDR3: CASSSIQRGGLAADTQYF
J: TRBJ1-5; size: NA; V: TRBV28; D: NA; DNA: TGTGCCAGCGGGACTTCCTCGAGTCAGCCCCAGCATTTT; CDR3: CASGTSSSQPQHF
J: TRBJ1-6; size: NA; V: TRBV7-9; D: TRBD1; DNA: TGTGCCAGCAGCACAGGACAGGGGGAGTCACCCCTCCACTTT; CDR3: CASSTGQGESPLHF
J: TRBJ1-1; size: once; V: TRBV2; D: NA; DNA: TGTGCCAGCAGTCCGGAGCGGGCGAGGGGCACTGAAGCTTTCTTT; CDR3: CASSPERARGTEAFF
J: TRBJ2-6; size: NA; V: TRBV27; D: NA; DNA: TGTGCCAGCACCAGCTCTGGGGCCAACGTCCTGACTTTC; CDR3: CASTSSGANVLTF
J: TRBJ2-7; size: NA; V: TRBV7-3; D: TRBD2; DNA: TGTGCCAGCAGCTTAGGAGTAGCGGGGGGCGAGCAGTACTTC; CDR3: CASSLGVAGGEQYF
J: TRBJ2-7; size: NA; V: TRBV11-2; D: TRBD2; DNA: TGTGCCAGCAGCTTAGATTACGGGACTAGATGGTTCTACGAGCAGTACTTC; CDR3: CASSLDYGTRWFYEQYF
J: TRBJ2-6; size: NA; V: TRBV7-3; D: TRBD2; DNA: TGTGCCAGCAGCCCTTCCCGCGGGGGTTTCTCTGGGGCCAACGTCCTGACTTTC; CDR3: CASSPSRGGFSGANVLTF
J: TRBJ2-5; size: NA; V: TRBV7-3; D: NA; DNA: TGTGCCAGCAGCTTAACCGGGACTCACCAAGAGACCCAGTACTTC; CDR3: CASSLTGTHQETQYF
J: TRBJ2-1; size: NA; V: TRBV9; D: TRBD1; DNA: TGTGCCAGCAGCGAAGGGACAGCGAAATTGGAGCAGTTCTTC; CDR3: CASSEGTAKLEQFF
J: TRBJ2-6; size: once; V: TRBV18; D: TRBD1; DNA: TGTGCCAGCTCACCCGGGACAGGGGTATTTGGGGCCAACGTCCTGACTTTC; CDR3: CASSPGTGVFGANVLTF
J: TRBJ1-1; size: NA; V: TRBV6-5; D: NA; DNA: TGTGCCAGCAACAAGTACACTGAAGCTTTCTTT; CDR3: CASNKYTEAFF
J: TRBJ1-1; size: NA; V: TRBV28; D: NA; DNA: TGTGCCAGCAGTCTAGGTACAGGGAGAAACACTGAAGCTTTCTTT; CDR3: CASSLGTGRNTEAFF
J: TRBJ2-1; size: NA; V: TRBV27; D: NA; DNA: TGTGCCAGCAGTCTGTACAGGGATCGACACAATGAGCAGTTCTTC; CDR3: CASSLYRDRHNEQFF
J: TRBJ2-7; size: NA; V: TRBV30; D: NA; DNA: TGTGCCTGGAGTGCCGACTCCGCCCCAGTCGAGCAGTACTTC; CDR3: CAWSADSAPVEQYF
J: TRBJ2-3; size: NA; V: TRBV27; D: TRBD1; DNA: TGTGCCAGCAGGTGGGACAGGGGAACAGATACGCAGTATTTT; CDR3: CASRWDRGTDTQYF
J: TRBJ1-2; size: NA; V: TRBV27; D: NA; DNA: TGTGCCATCCGTCCAGGGCCTGGCTACACCTTC; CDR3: CAIRPGPGYTF
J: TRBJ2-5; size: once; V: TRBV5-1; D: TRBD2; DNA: TGCGCCAGCAGTCCAGGGAGACTAGCGGGGGGTGCGGAGACCCAGTACTTC; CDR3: CASSPGRLAGGAETQYF
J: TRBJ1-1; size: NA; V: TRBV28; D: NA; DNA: TGTGCCAGCAGTTTGCGGCTTAACACTGAAGCTTTCTTT; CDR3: CASSLRLNTEAFF
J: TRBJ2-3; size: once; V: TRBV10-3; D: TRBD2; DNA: TGTGCCATCAGTGAAATAGCGGGGGGGACAGATACGCAGTATTTT; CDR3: CAISEIAGGTDTQYF
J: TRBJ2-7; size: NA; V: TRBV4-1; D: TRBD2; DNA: TGCGCCAGCAGCCCCCGGACTAGCGGAAGACCCCGCTACGAGCAGTACTTC; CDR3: CASSPRTSGRPRYEQYF
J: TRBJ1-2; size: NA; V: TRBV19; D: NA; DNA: TGTGCCAGTAGTCCCGGACAGCCTAACTATGGCTACACCTTC; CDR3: CASSPGQPNYGYTF
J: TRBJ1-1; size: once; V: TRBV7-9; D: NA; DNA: TGTGCCAGCAGCGATTCAAACGGGAACACTGAAGCTTTCTTT; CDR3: CASSDSNGNTEAFF
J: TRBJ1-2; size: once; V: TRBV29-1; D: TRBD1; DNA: TGCAGCGTCGTGACAGGGTTGTTAGGGGGCTACACCTTC; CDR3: CSVVTGLLGGYTF
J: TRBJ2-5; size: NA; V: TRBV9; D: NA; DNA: TGTGCCAGCAGCGTAGGTACGATGGTAGCGCGCCAAGAGACCCAGTACTTC; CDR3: CASSVGTMVARQETQYF